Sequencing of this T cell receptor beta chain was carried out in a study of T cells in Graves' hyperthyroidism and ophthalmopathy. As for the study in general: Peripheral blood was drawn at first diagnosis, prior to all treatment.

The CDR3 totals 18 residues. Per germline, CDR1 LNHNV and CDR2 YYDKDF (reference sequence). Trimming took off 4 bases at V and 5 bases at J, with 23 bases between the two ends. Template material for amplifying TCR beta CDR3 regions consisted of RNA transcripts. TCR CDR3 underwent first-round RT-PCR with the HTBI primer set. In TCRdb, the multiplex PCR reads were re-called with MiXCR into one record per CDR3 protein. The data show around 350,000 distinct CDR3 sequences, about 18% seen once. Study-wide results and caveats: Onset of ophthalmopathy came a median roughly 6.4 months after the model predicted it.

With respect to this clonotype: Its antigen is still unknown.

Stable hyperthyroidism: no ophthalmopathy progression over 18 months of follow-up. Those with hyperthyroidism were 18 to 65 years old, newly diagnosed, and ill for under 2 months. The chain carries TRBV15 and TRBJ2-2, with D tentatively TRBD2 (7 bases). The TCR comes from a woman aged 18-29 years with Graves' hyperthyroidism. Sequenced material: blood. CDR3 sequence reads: CATSTHPWGGAPTGELFF. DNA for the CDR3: TGTGCCACCAGCACACACCCGTGGGGGGGCGCTCCGACCGGGGAGCTGTTTTTT.